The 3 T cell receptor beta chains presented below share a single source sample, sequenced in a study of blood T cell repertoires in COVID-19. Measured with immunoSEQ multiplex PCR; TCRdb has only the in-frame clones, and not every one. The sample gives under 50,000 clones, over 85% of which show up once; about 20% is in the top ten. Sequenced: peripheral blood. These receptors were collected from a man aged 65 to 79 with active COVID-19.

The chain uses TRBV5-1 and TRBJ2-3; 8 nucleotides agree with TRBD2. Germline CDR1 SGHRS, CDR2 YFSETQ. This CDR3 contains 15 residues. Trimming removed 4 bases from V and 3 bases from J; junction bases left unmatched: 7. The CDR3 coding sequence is TGCGCCAGCAGCCCGACTAGCGCGGCTACAGATACGCAGTATTTT. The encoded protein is CASSPTSAATDTQYF.

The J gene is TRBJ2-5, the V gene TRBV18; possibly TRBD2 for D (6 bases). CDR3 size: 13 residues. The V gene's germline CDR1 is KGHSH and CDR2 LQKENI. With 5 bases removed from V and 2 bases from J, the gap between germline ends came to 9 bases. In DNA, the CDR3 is TGTGCCAGCTCAGGGACTCTGCAAGAGACCCAGTACTTC. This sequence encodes CASSGTLQETQYF.

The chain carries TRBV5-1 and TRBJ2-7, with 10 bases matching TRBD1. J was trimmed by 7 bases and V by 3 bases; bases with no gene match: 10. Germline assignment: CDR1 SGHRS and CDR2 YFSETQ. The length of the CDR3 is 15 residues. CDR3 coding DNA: TGCGCCAGCAGCTCCAGGACAGGGGGAATGGGAGAGCAGTACTTC. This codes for CASSSRTGGMGEQYF.